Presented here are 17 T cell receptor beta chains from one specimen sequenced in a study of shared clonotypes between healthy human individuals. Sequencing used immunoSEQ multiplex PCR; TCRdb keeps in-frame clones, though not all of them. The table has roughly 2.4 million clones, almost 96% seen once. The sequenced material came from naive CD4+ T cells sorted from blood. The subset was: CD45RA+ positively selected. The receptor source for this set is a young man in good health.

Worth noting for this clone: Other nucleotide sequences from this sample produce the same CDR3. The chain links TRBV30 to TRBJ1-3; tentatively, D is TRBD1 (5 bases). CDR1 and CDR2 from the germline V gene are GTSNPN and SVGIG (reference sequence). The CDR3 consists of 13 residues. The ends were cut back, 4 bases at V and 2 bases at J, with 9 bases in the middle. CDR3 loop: CAWTGNTGNTIYF. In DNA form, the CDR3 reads TGTGCCTGGACAGGGAACACTGGAAACACCATATATTTT.

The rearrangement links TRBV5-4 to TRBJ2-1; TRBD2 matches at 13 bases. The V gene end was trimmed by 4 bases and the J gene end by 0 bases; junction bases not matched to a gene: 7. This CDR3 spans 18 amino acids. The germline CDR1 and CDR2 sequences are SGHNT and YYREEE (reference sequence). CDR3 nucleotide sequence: TGTGCCAGCAGCCCCGGGACTAGCGGGAAAAGCTCCTACAATGAGCAGTTCTTC. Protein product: CASSPGTSGKSSYNEQFF.

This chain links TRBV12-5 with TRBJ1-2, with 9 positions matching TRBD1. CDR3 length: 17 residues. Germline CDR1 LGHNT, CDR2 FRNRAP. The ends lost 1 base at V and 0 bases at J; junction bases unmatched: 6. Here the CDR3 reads CASGLEGQGRANYGYTF. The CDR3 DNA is TGTGCTAGTGGTTTGGAGGGACAGGGAAGAGCTAACTATGGCTACACCTTC.

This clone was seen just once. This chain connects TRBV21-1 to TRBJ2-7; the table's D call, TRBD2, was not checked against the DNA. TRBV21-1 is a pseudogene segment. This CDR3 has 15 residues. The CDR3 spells CASSKIAGGPYEQYF. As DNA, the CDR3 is TGTGCCAGCAGCAAAATAGCGGGAGGGCCCTACGAGCAGTACTTC.

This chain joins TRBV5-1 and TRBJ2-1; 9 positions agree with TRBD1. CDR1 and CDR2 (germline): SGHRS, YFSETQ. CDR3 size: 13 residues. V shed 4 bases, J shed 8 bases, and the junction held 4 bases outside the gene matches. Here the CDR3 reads CASSPGQGYEQFF. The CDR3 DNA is TGCGCCAGCAGCCCCGGACAGGGGTATGAGCAGTTCTTC.

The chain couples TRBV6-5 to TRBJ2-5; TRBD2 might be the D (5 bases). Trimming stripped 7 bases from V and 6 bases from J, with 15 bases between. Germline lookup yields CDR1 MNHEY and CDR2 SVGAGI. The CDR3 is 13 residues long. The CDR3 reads CASNPNPGKTQYF. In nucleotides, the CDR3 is TGTGCCAGCAATCCGAACCCGGGAAAGACCCAGTACTTC.

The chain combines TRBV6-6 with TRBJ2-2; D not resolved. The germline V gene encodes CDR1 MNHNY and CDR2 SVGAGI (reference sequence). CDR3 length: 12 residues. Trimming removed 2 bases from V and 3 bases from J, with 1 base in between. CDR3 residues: CASSYDTGELFF. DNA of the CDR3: TGTGCCAGCAGTTACGACACCGGGGAGCTGTTTTTT.

Here the CDR3 DNA reads TGTGCCAGCAGCCACCTTTTACGGAAAATTGACTCTGGAAACACCATATATTTT. Protein product: CASSHLLRKIDSGNTIYF. The gene calls are TRBV7-9 and TRBJ1-3; D call uncertain. CDR3 size: 18 residues. Germline lookup yields CDR1 SEHNR and CDR2 FQNEAQ (reference sequence). The V end was cut by 5 bases, the J end by 0 bases, with 20 bases between.

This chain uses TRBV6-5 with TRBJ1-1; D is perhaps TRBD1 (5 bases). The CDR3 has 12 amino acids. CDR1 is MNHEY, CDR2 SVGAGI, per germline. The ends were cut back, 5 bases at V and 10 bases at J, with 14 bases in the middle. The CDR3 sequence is CASSRGGDGAFF. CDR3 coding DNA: TGTGCCAGCAGTAGGGGAGGCGATGGAGCTTTCTTT.

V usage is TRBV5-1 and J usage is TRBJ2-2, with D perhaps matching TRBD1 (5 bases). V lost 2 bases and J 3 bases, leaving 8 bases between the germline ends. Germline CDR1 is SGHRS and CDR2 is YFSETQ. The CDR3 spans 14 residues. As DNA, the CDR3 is TGCGCCAGCAGCTTCGCAGGGTACACCGGGGAGCTGTTTTTT. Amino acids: CASSFAGYTGELFF.

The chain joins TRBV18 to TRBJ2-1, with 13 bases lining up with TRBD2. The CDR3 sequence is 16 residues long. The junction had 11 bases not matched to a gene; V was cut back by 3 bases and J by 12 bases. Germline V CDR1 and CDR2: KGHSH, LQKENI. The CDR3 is CASSPDTSGRASGQFF. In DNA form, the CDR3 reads TGTGCCAGCTCACCCGACACTAGCGGGAGGGCCAGCGGGCAGTTCTTC.

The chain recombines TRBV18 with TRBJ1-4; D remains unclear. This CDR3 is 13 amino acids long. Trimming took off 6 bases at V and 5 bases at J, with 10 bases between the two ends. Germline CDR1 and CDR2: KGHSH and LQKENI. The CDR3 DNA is TGTGCCAGCTCCATCGATCTGAATGAAAAACTGTTTTTT. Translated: CASSIDLNEKLFF. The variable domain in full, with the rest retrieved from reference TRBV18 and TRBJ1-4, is NAGVMQNPRHLVRRRGQEARLRCSPMKGHSHVYWYRQLPEEGLKFMVYLQKENIIDESGMPKERFSAEFPKEGPSILRIQQVVRGDSAAYFCASSIDLNEKLFFGSGTQLSVL.

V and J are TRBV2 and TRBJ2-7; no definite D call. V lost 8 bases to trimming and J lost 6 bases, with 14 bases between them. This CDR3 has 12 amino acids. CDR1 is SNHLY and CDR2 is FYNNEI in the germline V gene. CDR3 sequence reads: CASWDTVGEQYF. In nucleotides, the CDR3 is TGTGCCAGCTGGGATACCGTGGGCGAGCAGTACTTC.

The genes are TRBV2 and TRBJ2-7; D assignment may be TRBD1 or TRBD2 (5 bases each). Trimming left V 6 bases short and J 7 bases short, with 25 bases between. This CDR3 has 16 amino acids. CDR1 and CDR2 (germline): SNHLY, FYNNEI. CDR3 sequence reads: CASRASSGTATREQYF. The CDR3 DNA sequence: TGTGCCAGCAGGGCATCAAGTGGGACCGCCACTCGGGAGCAGTACTTC.

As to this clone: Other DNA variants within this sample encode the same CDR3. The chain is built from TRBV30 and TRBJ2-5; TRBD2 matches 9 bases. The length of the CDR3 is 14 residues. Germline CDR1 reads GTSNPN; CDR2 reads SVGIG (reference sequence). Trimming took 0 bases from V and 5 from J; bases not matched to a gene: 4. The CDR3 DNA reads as TGTGCCTGGAGTGTTGGCGGGAGGGGGGAGACCCAGTACTTC. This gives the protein CAWSVGGRGETQYF. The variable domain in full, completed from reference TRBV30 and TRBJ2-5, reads SQTIHQWPATLVQPVGSPLSLECTVEGTSNPNLYWYRQAAGRGLQLLFYSVGIGQISSEVPQNLSASRPQDRQFILSSKKLLLSDSGFYLCAWSVGGRGETQYFGPGTRLLVL.

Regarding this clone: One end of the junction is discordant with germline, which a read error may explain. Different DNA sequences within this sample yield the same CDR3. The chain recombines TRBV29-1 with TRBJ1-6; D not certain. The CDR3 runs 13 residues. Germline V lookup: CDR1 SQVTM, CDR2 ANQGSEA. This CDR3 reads CSVGTTVNSPLHF. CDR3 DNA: TGCAGCGTTGGAACGACGGTTAATTCACCCCTCCATTTT. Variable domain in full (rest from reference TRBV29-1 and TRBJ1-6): SAVISQKPSRDICQRGTSLTIQCQVDSQVTMMFWYRQQPGQSLTLIATANQGSEATYESGFVIDKFPISRPNLTFSTLTVSNMSPEDSSIYLCSVGTTVNSPLHFGNGTRLTVT.

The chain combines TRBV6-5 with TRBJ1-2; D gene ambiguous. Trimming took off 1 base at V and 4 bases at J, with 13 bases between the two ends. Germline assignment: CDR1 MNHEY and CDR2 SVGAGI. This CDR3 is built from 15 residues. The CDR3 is CASSYYPGASYGYTF. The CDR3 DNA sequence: TGTGCCAGCAGTTACTACCCGGGCGCTAGCTATGGCTACACCTTC.